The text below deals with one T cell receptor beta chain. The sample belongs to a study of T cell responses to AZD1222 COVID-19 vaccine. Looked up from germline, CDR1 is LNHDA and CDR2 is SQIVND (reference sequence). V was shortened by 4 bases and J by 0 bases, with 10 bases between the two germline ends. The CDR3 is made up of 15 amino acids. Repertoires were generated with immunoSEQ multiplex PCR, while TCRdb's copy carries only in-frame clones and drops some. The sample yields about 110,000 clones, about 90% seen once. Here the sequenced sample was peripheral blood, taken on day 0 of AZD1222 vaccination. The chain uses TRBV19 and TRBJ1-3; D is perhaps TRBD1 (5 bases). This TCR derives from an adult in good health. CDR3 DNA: TGTGCCAGTAGTACGACAGTCAGCTCTGGAAACACCATATATTTT. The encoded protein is CASSTTVSSGNTIYF.